This record covers a single T cell receptor (beta chain). The sample originates from a study of technical replicates of blood from a few donors. Sequencing used immunoSEQ multiplex PCR; TCRdb keeps in-frame clones, though not all of them. Here the sample spans 55,000 to 85,000 clones, just under 97% being singletons. The sequenced material came from T cells isolated from PBMCs. This sequence was found in a human donor in good health.

The CDR3 protein is CASSHPSGITEEQFF. The CDR3, as DNA: TGCGCCAGCAGCCACCCTAGCGGGATCACAGAGGAGCAGTTCTTC. This rearrangement joins TRBV4-1 to TRBJ2-1; 9 bases match TRBD2. V trimming: 3 bases; J trimming: 10 bases; junction bases outside the gene matches: 10. Per germline, CDR1 MGHRA and CDR2 YSYEKL. The CDR3 sequence is 15 residues long.